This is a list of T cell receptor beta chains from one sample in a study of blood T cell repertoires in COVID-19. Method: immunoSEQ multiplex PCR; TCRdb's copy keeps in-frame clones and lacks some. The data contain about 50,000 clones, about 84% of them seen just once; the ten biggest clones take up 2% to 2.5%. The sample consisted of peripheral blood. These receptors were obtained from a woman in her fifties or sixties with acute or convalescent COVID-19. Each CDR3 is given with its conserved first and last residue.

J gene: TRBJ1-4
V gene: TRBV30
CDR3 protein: CAWSLRQGKNEKLFF

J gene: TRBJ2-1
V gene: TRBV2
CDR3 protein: CATEDLAGNEQFF

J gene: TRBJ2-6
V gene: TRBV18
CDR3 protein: CASSPPLLYSGANVLTF

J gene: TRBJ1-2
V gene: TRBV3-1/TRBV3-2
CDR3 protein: CASSPRGAGYTF

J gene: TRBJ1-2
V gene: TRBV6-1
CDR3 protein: CASSEGFIGAYGYTF

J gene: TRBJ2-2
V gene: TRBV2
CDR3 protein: CASSFSQGLNTGELFF

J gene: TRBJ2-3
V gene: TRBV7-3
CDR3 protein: CASSLVDTDTQYF

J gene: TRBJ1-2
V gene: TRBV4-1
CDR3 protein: CASSQRTHDYGYTF

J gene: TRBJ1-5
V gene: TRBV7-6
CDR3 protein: CASSLFLSYNQPQHF

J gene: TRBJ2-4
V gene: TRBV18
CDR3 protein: CASSPPLAGGRTAKNIQYF

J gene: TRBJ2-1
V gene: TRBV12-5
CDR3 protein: CASGAGTGGFNEQFF

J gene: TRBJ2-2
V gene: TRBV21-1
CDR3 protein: CASSNSTLRGLAGACGDTGELFF

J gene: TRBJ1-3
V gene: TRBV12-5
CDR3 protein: CASDLDRGGNTIYF

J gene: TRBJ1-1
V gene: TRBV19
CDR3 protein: CASSGQLNTEAFF

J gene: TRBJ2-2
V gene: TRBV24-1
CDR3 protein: CATSDSNPVGQGNTGELFF

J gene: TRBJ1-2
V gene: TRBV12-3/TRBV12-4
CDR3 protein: CASSNRGYGYTF

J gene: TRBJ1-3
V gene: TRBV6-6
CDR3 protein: CASSYYGQGRGNTIYF

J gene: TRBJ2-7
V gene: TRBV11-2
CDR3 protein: CASSLAGYSGEQYF

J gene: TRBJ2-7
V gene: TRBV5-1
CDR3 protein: CASSLTTGVYEQYF

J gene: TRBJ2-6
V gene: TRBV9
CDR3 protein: CASSGAGSGANVLTF

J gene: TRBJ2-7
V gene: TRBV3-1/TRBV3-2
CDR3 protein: CASSQDGQGQGYEQYF

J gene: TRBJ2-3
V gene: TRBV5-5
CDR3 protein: CASSWGDRGGFTDTQYF

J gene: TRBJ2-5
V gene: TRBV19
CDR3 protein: CASSIGSTGGSGETQYF

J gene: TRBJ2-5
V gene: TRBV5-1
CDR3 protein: CASSLEGSGRAGETQYF

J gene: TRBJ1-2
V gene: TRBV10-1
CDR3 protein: CASSVPGQGVKGYGYTF

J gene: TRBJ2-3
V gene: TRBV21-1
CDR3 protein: CASSKPSGTITDTQYF

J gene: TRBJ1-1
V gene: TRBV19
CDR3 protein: CASRVGQGESEAFF

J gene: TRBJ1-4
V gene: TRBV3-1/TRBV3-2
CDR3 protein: CASSQSVAVNEKLFF